One and the same sample provided the 10 T cell receptor beta chains below, sequenced in a study of blood T cell repertoires in COVID-19. Method: immunoSEQ multiplex PCR; TCRdb's copy keeps in-frame clones and lacks some. The profile shows approximately 50,000 clones, 81% of them singletons. Specimen: peripheral blood. The source is a man aged 60 to 69 with COVID-19, enrolled during active disease.

This clone was detected only a few times. This chain connects TRBV18 to TRBJ2-7, with TRBD1 matching over 7 bases. The V gene's germline CDR1 is KGHSH and CDR2 LQKENI. The CDR3 runs 16 residues. Trimming cost V 5 bases and J 6 bases; bases outside gene matches: 16. The CDR3 region has the DNA TGTGCCAGCTCATCCATGATGACAGGGTTTGGGGGCGAGCAGTACTTC. Its protein product is CASSSMMTGFGGEQYF.

The J gene is TRBJ2-7, the V gene TRBV27; 7 bases fit TRBD1. V trimming: 3 bases; J trimming: 2 bases; junction bases outside the gene matches: 4. Germline V CDR1 and CDR2: MNHEY, SMNVEV (reference sequence). The CDR3 loop spans 14 amino acids. CDR3 residues: CASSFDRATYEQYF. For the CDR3, the DNA is TGTGCCAGCAGTTTCGACAGGGCCACCTACGAGCAGTACTTC.

This clone appeared many times. The V and J genes are TRBV6-5 and TRBJ2-7; D call uncertain. Looked up from germline, CDR1 is MNHEY and CDR2 is SVGAGI. V was trimmed by 0 bases and J by 7 bases, leaving 13 bases between them. The CDR3 runs 14 residues. The CDR3 here is CASSYSSDTNEQYF. CDR3 DNA: TGTGCCAGCAGTTACTCCTCCGACACAAATGAGCAGTACTTC.

V and J are TRBV5-1 and TRBJ2-1; the D gene is possibly TRBD2 (5 bases). Trimming stripped 4 bases from V and 9 bases from J, with 14 bases between. CDR3 length: 13 residues. CDR1 is SGHRS, CDR2 YFSETQ, per germline. CDR3 in amino acids: CASSPEAEGEQFF. In nucleotides, the CDR3 is TGCGCCAGCAGCCCGGAAGCCGAGGGTGAGCAGTTCTTC.

The chain carries TRBV2 and TRBJ1-5; TRBD1 aligns across 10 bases. This CDR3 spans 14 amino acids. CDR1 and CDR2 from the germline V gene are SNHLY and FYNNEI. Trimming at V came to 7 bases and at J to 7 bases, leaving 7 bases not matched to a gene. The CDR3 loop is CASKREGQGQPQHF. As DNA, the CDR3 is TGTGCCAGCAAACGGGAGGGACAGGGGCAGCCCCAGCATTTT. The full variable domain, completed using reference TRBV2 and TRBJ1-5, is EPEVTQTPSHQVTQMGQEVILRCVPISNHLYFYWYRQILGQKVEFLVSFYNNEISEKSEIFDDQFSVERPDGSNFTLKIRSTKLEDSAMYFCASKREGQGQPQHFGDGTRLSIL.

This clone was recorded a few times. The chain employs TRBV30 and TRBJ1-5; TRBD1 is a possible D gene (6 bases). CDR1 is GTSNPN and CDR2 is SVGIG in the germline V gene (reference sequence). Trimming removed 3 bases at V and 6 bases at J, with 12 bases between. The CDR3 covers 13 residues. The CDR3 here is CAWREQGLQPQHF. CDR3 sequence (DNA): TGTGCCTGGAGGGAACAGGGTCTTCAGCCCCAGCATTTT.

The genes are TRBV7-9 and TRBJ1-5, with TRBD1 matching 7 bases. The CDR3 spans 15 residues. CDR1 is SEHNR and CDR2 is FQNEAQ in the germline V gene (reference sequence). The J segment lost 5 bases and the V segment lost 1 base, leaving 5 bases of the junction unmatched. CDR3 sequence: CASSLGSGGDQPQHF. The CDR3 DNA reads as TGTGCCAGCAGCTTAGGGTCAGGGGGTGATCAGCCCCAGCATTTT.

V and J are TRBV6-1 and TRBJ1-5, with no clear D. Germline CDR1 and CDR2: MNHNS and SASEGT. The CDR3 loop spans 13 amino acids. V lost 3 bases, J lost 4 bases, and 7 bases lay in between. The CDR3 loop reads CASSEAENQPQHF. CDR3 coding DNA: TGTGCCAGCAGTGAGGCGGAGAATCAGCCCCAGCATTTT.

The rearrangement uses TRBV29-1 and TRBJ2-7, with 8 positions matching TRBD1. Germline trimming cut 6 bases from V and 6 bases from J; bases unmatched to any gene: 13. This CDR3 has 14 residues. Germline V lookup: CDR1 SQVTM, CDR2 ANQGSEA. Here the CDR3 reads CSVGSRDRWTEQYF. The CDR3 bases are TGCAGCGTCGGGTCCCGGGACAGGTGGACCGAGCAGTACTTC.

The V call is TRBV19, the J call TRBJ1-3; a weak D match, TRBD1 (5 bases). Germline CDR1 is LNHDA and CDR2 is SQIVND (reference sequence). Trimming stripped 6 bases from V and 2 bases from J, with 17 bases between. The length of the CDR3 is 16 residues. The CDR3 region is CASSSPIRGTGNTIYF. The CDR3 nucleotides are TGTGCCAGTAGCTCACCCATCCGGGGGACTGGAAACACCATATATTTT.